This T cell receptor beta chain was recovered during a study of response to subunit inactivated influenza vaccine (dated by TCRdb to between 2017 and 2018). For the study in its entirety: To follow how T cells responded to a trivalent subunit inactivated influenza vaccine, the researchers relied on deep quantitative profiling of the T cell receptor repertoire.

Results the study describes overall, beyond this receptor: It was suggested by the authors that each seasonal influenza vaccination may recruit only a limited number of new T cells.

Cut back by 3 bases and 15 bases, the V and J ends lie 15 bases apart. CDR1 and CDR2 were assigned from the germline V gene (reference sequence) as DFQATT and SNEGSKA. There are 11 amino acids in the CDR3, from cysteine to phenylalanine inclusive. The only DNA kept is the CDR3, 33 bases in frame from the first base. With respect to this clonotype: Its antigen is unknown. No base-level quality is on record; no much larger clone is a single base apart.

Libraries were constructed by RT-PCR. The sequencing machine was an Illumina HiSeq 2500. TCRdb itself trimmed the public reads at Q25 with fastp, ran MiXCR and retained productive beta chains. Entries are consolidated by CDR3 protein sequence, retaining the most common genes and DNA. Within this sample are 560,000 or so distinct CDR3 sequences, with under 9% of them counted one time only. Jointly, the top ten make up 10% to 15% of the sample. This clonotype originated in a man between 50 and 75 years old who received an inactivated influenza vaccine. Donor details come from another sample of the same person, matched by shared clones. This specimen was PBMCs from blood, taken less than 30 months after vaccination. The sequence links TRBV20-1 to TRBJ2-1; the D region is possibly TRBD1 or TRBD2, each matching across 6 bases. The bases are TGCAGTGCTAGGGACAGACTAGAACGGTTCTTC. It codes for CSARDRLERFF.